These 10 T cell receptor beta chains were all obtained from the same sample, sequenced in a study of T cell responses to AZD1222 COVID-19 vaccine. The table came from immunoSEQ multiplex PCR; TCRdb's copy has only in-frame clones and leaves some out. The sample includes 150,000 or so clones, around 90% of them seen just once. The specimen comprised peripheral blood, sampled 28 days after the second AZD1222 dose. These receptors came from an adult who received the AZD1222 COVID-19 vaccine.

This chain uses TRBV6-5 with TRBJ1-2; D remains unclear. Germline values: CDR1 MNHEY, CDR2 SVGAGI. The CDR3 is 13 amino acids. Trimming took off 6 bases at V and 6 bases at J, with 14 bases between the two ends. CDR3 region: CASSPTLEHGYTF. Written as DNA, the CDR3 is TGTGCCAGCAGCCCGACCCTGGAGCATGGCTACACCTTC.

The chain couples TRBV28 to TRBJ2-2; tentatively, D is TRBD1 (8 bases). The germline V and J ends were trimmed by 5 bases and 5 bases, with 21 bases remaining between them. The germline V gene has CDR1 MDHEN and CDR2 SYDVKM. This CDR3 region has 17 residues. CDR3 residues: CASSPRTGRESTGELFF. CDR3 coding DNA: TGTGCCAGCAGTCCAAGGACAGGGAGGGAAAGTACCGGGGAGCTGTTTTTT.

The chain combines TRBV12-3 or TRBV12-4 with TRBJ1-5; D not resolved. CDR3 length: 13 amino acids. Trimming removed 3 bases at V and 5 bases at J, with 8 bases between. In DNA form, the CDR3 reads TGTGCCAGCAGTTTCCGTGGGGATCAGCCCCAGCATTTT. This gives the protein CASSFRGDQPQHF.

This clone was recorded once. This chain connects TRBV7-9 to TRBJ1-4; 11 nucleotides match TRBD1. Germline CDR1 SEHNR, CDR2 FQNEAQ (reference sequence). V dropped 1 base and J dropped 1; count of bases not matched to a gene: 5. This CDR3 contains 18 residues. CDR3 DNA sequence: TGTGCCAGCAGCTTAGGATGGACAGGGGGCGAAACTAATGAAAAACTGTTTTTT. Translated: CASSLGWTGGETNEKLFF.

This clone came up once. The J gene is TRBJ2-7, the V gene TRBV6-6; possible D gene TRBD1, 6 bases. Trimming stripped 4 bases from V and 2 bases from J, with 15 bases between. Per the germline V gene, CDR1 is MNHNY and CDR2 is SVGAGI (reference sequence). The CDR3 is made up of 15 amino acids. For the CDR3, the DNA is TGTGCCAGCAGTTTCACTAATGACAGGACCTACGAGCAGTACTTC. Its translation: CASSFTNDRTYEQYF.

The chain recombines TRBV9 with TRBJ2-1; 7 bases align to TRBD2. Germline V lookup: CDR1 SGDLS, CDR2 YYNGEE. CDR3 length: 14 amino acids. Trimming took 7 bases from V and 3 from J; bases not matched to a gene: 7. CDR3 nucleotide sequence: TGTGCCAGCGGGGTTACTAGCGACTACAATGAGCAGTTCTTC. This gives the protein CASGVTSDYNEQFF.

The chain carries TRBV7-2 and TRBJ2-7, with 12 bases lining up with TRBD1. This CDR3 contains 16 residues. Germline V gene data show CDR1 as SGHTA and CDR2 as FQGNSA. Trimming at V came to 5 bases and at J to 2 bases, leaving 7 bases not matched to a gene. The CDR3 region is CASSTTGTGGTYEQYF. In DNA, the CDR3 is TGTGCCAGCAGCACGACCGGGACAGGGGGCACCTACGAGCAGTACTTC.

CDR3: CASSLDWGTGYEQYF. The CDR3, as DNA: TGTGCCAGCAGCTTAGATTGGGGGACAGGCTACGAGCAGTACTTC. The genes are TRBV7-2 and TRBJ2-7; 8 nucleotides align to TRBD1. The V segment lost 1 base and the J segment 3 bases; nucleotides outside the gene matches: 5. This CDR3 is built from 15 residues. Germline V gene lookup returns CDR1 SGHTA and CDR2 FQGNSA. The complete variable domain, with remaining parts taken from reference TRBV7-2 and TRBJ2-7, reads GAGVSQSPSNKVTEKGKDVELRCDPISGHTALYWYRQSLGQGLEFLIYFQGNSAPDKSGLPSDRFSAERTGGSVSTLTIQRTQQEDSAVYLCASSLDWGTGYEQYFGPGTRLTVT.

The CDR3 here is CASSEEALMTKNIQYF. CDR3 DNA sequence: TGTGCCAGCAGTGAAGAGGCTCTAATGACCAAAAACATTCAGTACTTC. The chain joins TRBV2 to TRBJ2-4; D unclear. CDR1 SNHLY and CDR2 FYNNEI come from the germline V gene. V lost 1 base and J lost 2, with 12 bases in between. The CDR3 sequence is 16 residues long.

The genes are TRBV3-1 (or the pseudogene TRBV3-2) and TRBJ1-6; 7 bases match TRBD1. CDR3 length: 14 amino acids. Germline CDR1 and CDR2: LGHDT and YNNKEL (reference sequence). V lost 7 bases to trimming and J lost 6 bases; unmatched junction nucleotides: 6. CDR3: CASKGQGGNSPLHF. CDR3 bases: TGTGCCAGCAAGGGGCAGGGGGGTAATTCACCCCTCCACTTT.